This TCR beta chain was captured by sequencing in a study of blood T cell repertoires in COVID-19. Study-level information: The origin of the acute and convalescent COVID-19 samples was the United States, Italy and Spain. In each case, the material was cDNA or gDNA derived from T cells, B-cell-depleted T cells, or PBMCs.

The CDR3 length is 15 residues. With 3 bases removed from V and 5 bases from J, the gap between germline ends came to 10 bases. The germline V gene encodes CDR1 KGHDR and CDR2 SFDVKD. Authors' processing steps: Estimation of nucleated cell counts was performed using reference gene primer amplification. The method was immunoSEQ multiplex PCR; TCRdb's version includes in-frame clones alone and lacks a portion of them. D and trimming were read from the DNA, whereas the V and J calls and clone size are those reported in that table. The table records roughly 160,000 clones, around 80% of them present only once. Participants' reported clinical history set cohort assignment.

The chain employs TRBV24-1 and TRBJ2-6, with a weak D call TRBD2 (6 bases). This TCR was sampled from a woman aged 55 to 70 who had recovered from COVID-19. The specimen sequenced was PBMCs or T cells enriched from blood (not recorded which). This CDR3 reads CATSDGGNWANVLTF. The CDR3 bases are TGTGCCACCAGTGATGGGGGGAACTGGGCCAACGTCCTGACTTTC.